The subject of this entry is one T cell receptor beta chain. The antigen is undetermined. The data derive from a study of T cells in Graves' hyperthyroidism and ophthalmopathy. Patients with ophthalmopathy all had a Clinical Activity Score of at least 3, a NOSPECS grade of at least 4 and duration under 3 months. Uncontrolled infections, other autoimmune diseases, pregnancy or lactation led to exclusion of patients. The PBMCs studied were ones that came from 10 ml fresh peripheral blood. TCR beta CDR3 regions were amplified from RNA transcripts. TCR CDR3 regions were first amplified by RT-PCR with HTBI primers. MiXCR was run by TCRdb on the multiplex PCR reads, yielding one entry per CDR3 protein. Among almost 500,000 distinct CDR3 sequences, 20% to 25% were seen once, and the ten largest hold under 55%. CDR3 length equals 14 residues. V gave up 5 bases and J gave up 6 bases, with 20 bases separating them. Germline V CDR1 and CDR2: DFQATT, SNEGSKA (reference sequence).

Points from the study as a whole: Stable hyperthyroidism was told apart from ophthalmopathy by a model built on 13 V-J features.

The sample was blood. This sequence was found in a woman in her 70s with Graves' ophthalmopathy. V and J are TRBV20-1 and TRBJ2-7; possible D gene TRBD2, 6 bases. The CDR3 here is CSAAGKHPGVEQYF. CDR3 nucleotides: TGCAGTGCTGCTGGTAAACATCCGGGGGTCGAGCAGTACTTC.